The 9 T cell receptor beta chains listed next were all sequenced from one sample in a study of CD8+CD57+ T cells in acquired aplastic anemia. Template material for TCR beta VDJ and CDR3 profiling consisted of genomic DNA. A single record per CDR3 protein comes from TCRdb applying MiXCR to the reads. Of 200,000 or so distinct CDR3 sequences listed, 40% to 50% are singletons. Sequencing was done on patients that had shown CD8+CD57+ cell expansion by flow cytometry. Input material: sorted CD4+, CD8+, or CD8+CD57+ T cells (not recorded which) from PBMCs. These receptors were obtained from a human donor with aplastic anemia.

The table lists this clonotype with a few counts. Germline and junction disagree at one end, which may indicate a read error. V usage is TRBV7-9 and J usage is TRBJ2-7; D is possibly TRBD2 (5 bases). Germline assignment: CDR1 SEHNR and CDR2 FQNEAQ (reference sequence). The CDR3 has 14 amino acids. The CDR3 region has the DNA TGTGCTAGCAGCTCCCACGGGGATCGGCGCGAGCAGTACTTC. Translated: CASSSHGDRREQYF.

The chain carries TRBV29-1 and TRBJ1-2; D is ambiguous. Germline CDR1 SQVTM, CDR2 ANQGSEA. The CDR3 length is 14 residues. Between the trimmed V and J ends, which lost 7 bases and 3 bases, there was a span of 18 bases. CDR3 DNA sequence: TGCAGCGCAAAAGCCCCCGGGAAGGACTATGGCTACACCTTC. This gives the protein CSAKAPGKDYGYTF.

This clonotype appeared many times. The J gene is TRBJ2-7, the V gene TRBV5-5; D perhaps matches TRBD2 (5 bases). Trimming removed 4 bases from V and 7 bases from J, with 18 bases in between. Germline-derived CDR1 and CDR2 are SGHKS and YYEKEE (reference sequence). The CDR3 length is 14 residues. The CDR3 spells CASSTGPSTGEQYF. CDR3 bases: TGTGCCAGCAGCACCGGGCCCTCCACGGGAGAGCAGTACTTC.

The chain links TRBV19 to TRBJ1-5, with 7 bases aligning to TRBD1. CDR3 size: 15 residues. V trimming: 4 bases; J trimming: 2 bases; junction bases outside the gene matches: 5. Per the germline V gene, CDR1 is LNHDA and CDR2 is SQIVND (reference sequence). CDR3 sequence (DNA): TGTGCCAGTAGTACCCAAGACAGGGGCAATCAGCCCCAGCATTTT. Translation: CASSTQDRGNQPQHF.

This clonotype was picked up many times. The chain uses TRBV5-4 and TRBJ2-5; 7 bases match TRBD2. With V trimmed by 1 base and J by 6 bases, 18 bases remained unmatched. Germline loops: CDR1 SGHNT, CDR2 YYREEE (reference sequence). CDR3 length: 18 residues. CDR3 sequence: CASSLSSGGSRFVKTQYF. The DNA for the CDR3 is TGTGCCAGCAGCTTGTCTAGCGGTGGCAGTCGTTTTGTGAAGACCCAGTACTTC.

CDR3 nucleotide sequence: TGTGCCACCAGCAGAGATCCAGCCACTGAAGCTTTCTTT. Residues: CATSRDPATEAFF. The V call is TRBV15, the J call TRBJ1-1; D not resolved. In germline, CDR1 is LNHNV, CDR2 YYDKDF (reference sequence). This CDR3 contains 13 residues. Deletions cut 0 bases from V and 4 bases from J, with 6 bases between.

CDR3 residues: CASSPDLYSLSEQFF. CDR3 DNA sequence: TGTGCCAGCAGTCCGGACCTATACAGTCTAAGTGAGCAGTTCTTC. The chain joins TRBV2 to TRBJ2-1; D remains unclear. Germline CDR1 and CDR2: SNHLY and FYNNEI. The V and J ends lost 5 bases and 9 bases respectively, with 20 bases between them. The CDR3 loop spans 15 amino acids.

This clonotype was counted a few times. Here the CDR3 DNA reads TGTGCCAGCAGTGTCGGCAAGACGAACACCGGGGAGCTGTTTTTT. Encoded protein: CASSVGKTNTGELFF. The chain employs TRBV2 and TRBJ2-2; D ambiguous. V was shortened by 4 bases and J by 0 bases, with 9 bases between the two germline ends. Germline-derived CDR1 and CDR2 are SNHLY and FYNNEI. There are 15 residues in the CDR3.

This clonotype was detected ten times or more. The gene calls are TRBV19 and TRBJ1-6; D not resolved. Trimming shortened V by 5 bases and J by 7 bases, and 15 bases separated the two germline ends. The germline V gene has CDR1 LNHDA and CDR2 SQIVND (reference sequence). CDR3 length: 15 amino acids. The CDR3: CASSAWNQPNSPLHF. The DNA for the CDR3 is TGTGCCAGTAGTGCCTGGAATCAACCCAATTCACCCCTCCACTTT.